What follows are 5 T cell receptor beta chains derived from one specimen sequenced in a study of T-cell reconstitution after alpha-beta-depleted transplantation in children. Preparation of the TCRbeta library was carried out with unique molecular identifiers. In TCRdb, the PCR reads were re-called with MiXCR into one record per CDR3 protein. Among 480,000 or so distinct CDR3 sequences listed, 8% to 11% were seen once. Material: PBMCs, obtained before TCRalphabeta/CD19-depleted stem cell transplant. The origin of the receptors is a child aged 2 to 9 with inherited bone marrow failure, due to receive a stem cell transplant.

This clonotype was counted at least ten times. The chain recombines TRBV29-1 with TRBJ2-2; D is tentatively TRBD1 or TRBD2 (6 bases each). V lost 3 bases and J lost 9, with 17 bases in between. Germline CDR1 reads SQVTM; CDR2 reads ANQGSEA. This CDR3 region has 14 residues. The CDR3, as DNA: TGCAGCGTTGAGTCCGGGGGCGCGGGGCGGGAGCTGTTTTTT. The encoded protein is CSVESGGAGRELFF.

The sample holds many counts of this clonotype. The chain employs TRBV12-3 or TRBV12-4 and TRBJ1-6, with no clear D. Deletions cut 0 bases from V and 10 bases from J, with 19 bases between. The CDR3 spans 17 residues. CDR3: CASSLATQVLFGSPLHF. Written as DNA, the CDR3 is TGTGCCAGCAGTTTAGCCACGCAGGTCCTTTTCGGGTCACCCCTCCACTTT.

This clonotype was recorded many times. The V gene is TRBV29-1, the J gene TRBJ2-1; 8 bases align to TRBD1. Germline V lookup: CDR1 SQVTM, CDR2 ANQGSEA. The CDR3 loop spans 13 amino acids. J was trimmed by 4 bases and V by 7 bases; bases with no gene match: 6. The CDR3 protein is CSATTGVYNEQFF. CDR3 DNA sequence: TGCAGCGCTACGACAGGGGTTTACAATGAGCAGTTCTTC.

This clonotype was observed a handful of times. V is TRBV19 and J is TRBJ1-1; possibly TRBD1 for D (6 bases). This CDR3 has 15 residues. From germline, CDR1 is LNHDA and CDR2 SQIVND (reference sequence). Trimming took 7 bases from V and 2 from J, leaving 17 bases between them. The CDR3 coding sequence is TGTGCCAGTAACCTTCAGGGGTTCCCCAACACTGAAGCTTTCTTT. As protein: CASNLQGFPNTEAFF.

This clonotype was seen ten or more times. This chain uses TRBV7-2 with TRBJ2-7, with 10 bases aligning to TRBD2. Per the germline V gene, CDR1 is SGHTA and CDR2 is FQGNSA. Trimming at V came to 6 bases and at J to 4 bases, leaving 6 bases not matched to a gene. This CDR3 has 14 residues. This CDR3 reads CASRVAGGGYEQYF. The CDR3 coding sequence is TGTGCCAGCAGGGTAGCGGGAGGAGGTTACGAGCAGTACTTC.